These 31 T cell receptor beta chains were sequenced from one sample in a study of cytomegalovirus exposure and HLA in healthy donors. PCR was performed using 60 Vbeta and 13 Jbeta primers. TCRdb's copy holds only in-frame clones and misses some; the assay was immunoSEQ multiplex PCR. This table lists 100,000 to 150,000 clones. Sample: PBMCs. These TCRs come from a man aged 18 to 29 in good health and CMV-seronegative.

The chain combines TRBV5-1 with TRBJ2-7, with D maybe TRBD1 (6 bases). Trimming took 4 bases from V and 7 from J, leaving 18 bases between them. This CDR3 has 14 amino acids. Germline CDR1 reads SGHRS; CDR2 reads YFSETQ. The chain's CDR3 is CASSLLTGPGEQYF. CDR3 DNA sequence: TGCGCCAGCAGCCTCCTGACAGGCCCGGGGGAGCAGTACTTC.

The gene calls are TRBV9 and TRBJ2-1; 9 nucleotides line up with TRBD1. Germline V gene data show CDR1 as SGDLS and CDR2 as YYNGEE. V dropped 4 bases and J dropped 3; count of bases not matched to a gene: 8. This CDR3 comprises 16 residues. The CDR3 loop is CASSKPRDRDYNEQFF. DNA for the CDR3: TGTGCCAGCAGCAAACCAAGGGACAGGGACTACAATGAGCAGTTCTTC.

The chain carries TRBV4-1 and TRBJ2-3; TRBD2 might be the D (7 bases). Germline V lookup: CDR1 MGHRA, CDR2 YSYEKL. V was shortened by 0 bases and J by 5 bases, with 15 bases between the two germline ends. The CDR3 runs to 16 residues. CDR3 sequence (DNA): TGCGCCAGCAGCCAAGATAGGGGCGGGGGACAAGATACGCAGTATTTT. Translation: CASSQDRGGGQDTQYF.

A remark on this clone: Other DNA sequences in this specimen translate into the identical CDR3. The rearrangement uses TRBV29-1 and TRBJ1-2, with D hard to call. Trimming removed 2 bases from V and 1 base from J, with 14 bases in between. Germline lookup yields CDR1 SQVTM and CDR2 ANQGSEA. The CDR3 has 15 residues. Written as DNA, the CDR3 is TGCAGCGTTGAATTTCGGGTGTCGAGTAACTATGGCTACACCTTC. This encodes CSVEFRVSSNYGYTF.

V and J are TRBV6-1 and TRBJ2-2; 8 nucleotides match TRBD1. CDR3 length: 16 residues. Germline trimming cut 2 bases from V and 4 bases from J; bases unmatched to any gene: 6. Germline V lookup: CDR1 MNHNS, CDR2 SASEGT. DNA of the CDR3: TGTGCCAGCAGTGAAATGGCAGGGGGCTTCACCGGGGAGCTGTTTTTT. Encoded protein: CASSEMAGGFTGELFF.

The V call is TRBV9, the J call TRBJ2-3, with D unclear. This CDR3 spans 12 amino acids. Germline lookup yields CDR1 SGDLS and CDR2 YYNGEE. V was clipped by 2 bases and J by 4 bases, with 5 bases between them. The CDR3 DNA reads as TGTGCCAGCAGCGTCGGTTCAGATACGCAGTATTTT. It codes for CASSVGSDTQYF.

Comment on this clone: Likely a read error: the CDR3 ends without its conserved phenylalanine or tryptophan. J is TRBJ2-7 and V is TRBV5-4; D might be TRBD1 (6 bases). V lost 4 bases to trimming and J lost 4 bases, with 12 bases between them. This CDR3 has 13 residues. Germline assignment: CDR1 SGHNT and CDR2 YYREEE (reference sequence). CDR3 residues: CASSGGAGYEQYL. The CDR3 DNA reads as TGTGCCAGCAGCGGGGGCGCAGGTTACGAGCAGTACCTC.

This chain joins TRBV6-5 and TRBJ2-3; D is unresolved. Germline V gives CDR1 MNHEY, CDR2 SVGAGI. The ends were cut back, 0 bases at V and 7 bases at J, with 2 bases in the middle. This CDR3 region has 11 residues. Here the CDR3 reads CASSYSNTQYF. CDR3 nucleotide sequence: TGTGCCAGCAGTTACTCTAATACGCAGTATTTT.

The rearrangement links TRBV29-1 to TRBJ1-4; D may be TRBD1 (5 bases). V lost 7 bases, J lost 6 bases, and 9 bases lay in between. CDR1 SQVTM and CDR2 ANQGSEA come from the germline V gene. The CDR3 runs to 11 residues. CDR3 amino acids: CSATTDEKLFF. The DNA of the CDR3 is TGCAGCGCAACGACAGATGAAAAACTGTTTTTT.

The chain has TRBV5-1 and TRBJ2-7; 13 nucleotides align to TRBD2. Germline CDR1 is SGHRS and CDR2 is YFSETQ. V trimming: 7 bases; J trimming: 5 bases; junction bases outside the gene matches: 6. CDR3 size: 14 residues. CDR3 in amino acids: CASRHGLAGDEQYF. CDR3 in DNA: TGCGCCAGCCGACACGGACTAGCGGGGGACGAGCAGTACTTC.

The chain combines TRBV5-6 with TRBJ2-7, with no clear D. With 1 base removed from V and 0 bases from J, the gap between germline ends came to 11 bases. CDR1 SGHDT and CDR2 YYEEEE come from the germline V gene. This CDR3 region has 15 residues. This chain's CDR3 is CASSLFRKSSYEQYF. Written as DNA, the CDR3 is TGTGCCAGCAGCTTGTTCCGAAAGAGCTCCTACGAGCAGTACTTC.

The V gene is TRBV12-2, the J gene TRBJ2-7; the table calls TRBD1, which could not be checked here. TRBV12-2 is marked as a pseudogene. This CDR3 comprises 17 residues. This CDR3 is CASRVRRGQTSSYEQYF. Written as DNA, the CDR3 is TGTGCAAGTCGCGTCCGCCGGGGACAGACGAGTTCTTACGAGCAGTACTTC.

This sequence joins TRBV30 and TRBJ1-2; tentatively, D is TRBD1 (6 bases). This CDR3 is built from 15 residues. Trimming took 2 bases from V and 7 from J, leaving 20 bases between them. Germline V gives CDR1 GTSNPN, CDR2 SVGIG (reference sequence). CDR3 sequence reads: CAWSLRLGQPRGYTF. CDR3 DNA sequence: TGTGCCTGGAGTTTGAGGTTAGGACAGCCGCGTGGCTACACCTTC.

V gene TRBV2 combines with J gene TRBJ2-7; 8 positions agree with TRBD2. The germline CDR1 and CDR2 sequences are SNHLY and FYNNEI. Germline trimming cut 7 bases from V and 2 bases from J; bases unmatched to any gene: 7. This CDR3 contains 14 residues. The CDR3 is CASTFPAGAYEQYF. Here the CDR3 DNA reads TGTGCCAGCACCTTTCCAGCGGGGGCCTACGAGCAGTACTTC.

The chain joins TRBV19 to TRBJ2-7, with a weak D call TRBD1 (6 bases). Germline V gene data show CDR1 as LNHDA and CDR2 as SQIVND (reference sequence). The CDR3 has 13 residues. The V end lost 5 bases, the J end lost 0 bases, and 8 bases lay between the germline ends. The CDR3 bases are TGTGCCAGTAGTCAGGGGCCCTCCTACGAGCAGTACTTC. Its protein is CASSQGPSYEQYF.

V and J are TRBV6-5 and TRBJ2-2; perhaps TRBD1 as D (5 bases). This CDR3 is 15 amino acids long. Germline V gene data show CDR1 as MNHEY and CDR2 as SVGAGI. V lost 6 bases and J 2 bases, leaving 13 bases between the germline ends. The CDR3 DNA sequence: TGTGCCAGCAGATCTCGGACAAGAAACACCGGGGAGCTGTTTTTT. This gives the protein CASRSRTRNTGELFF.

The chain recombines TRBV19 with TRBJ1-5; D is unclear. Germline loops: CDR1 LNHDA, CDR2 SQIVND (reference sequence). The V end was cut by 5 bases, the J end by 4 bases, with 9 bases between. CDR3 length: 13 residues. This CDR3 reads CASSAGRNQPQHF. CDR3 nucleotides: TGTGCCAGTAGTGCAGGCAGAAATCAGCCCCAGCATTTT.

The chain has TRBV5-1 and TRBJ2-2; 8 nucleotides agree with TRBD1. Germline assignment: CDR1 SGHRS and CDR2 YFSETQ. This CDR3 is built from 14 residues. J lost 3 bases, V lost 4 bases, and 2 bases had no gene match. The CDR3 nucleotides are TGCGCCAGCAGCCAGACAGGGGACACCGGGGAGCTGTTTTTT. This gives the protein CASSQTGDTGELFF.

The chain combines TRBV7-8 with TRBJ1-2; maybe TRBD1 (6 bases). CDR3 length: 14 amino acids. V lost 5 bases to trimming and J lost 8 bases, with 18 bases between them. Germline V gives CDR1 SGHVS, CDR2 FQNEAQ. The CDR3 DNA follows: TGTGCCAGCAGCCAGGGGCAAGCAGGGTTCGGCTACACCTTC. Amino acids: CASSQGQAGFGYTF.

The chain recombines TRBV7-6 with TRBJ1-5, with 8 bases fitting TRBD1. The germline V gene has CDR1 SGHVS and CDR2 FNYEAQ. J gave up 4 bases and V 5 bases, and 10 bases lay outside the gene matches. The CDR3 consists of 16 residues. The chain's CDR3 is CASSVGQGSGNQPQHF. The DNA for the CDR3 is TGTGCCAGCAGCGTTGGACAGGGTTCAGGAAATCAGCCCCAGCATTTT.

The rearrangement uses TRBV11-2 and TRBJ1-1, with TRBD1 as a possible D gene (6 bases). The CDR3 is made up of 16 amino acids. CDR1 is SGHAT and CDR2 is FQNNGV in the germline V gene. V was shortened by 5 bases and J by 0 bases, with 16 bases between the two germline ends. The CDR3 region is CASSKGVRDLNTEAFF. The CDR3 DNA sequence: TGTGCCAGCAGCAAGGGGGTCAGAGACTTGAACACTGAAGCTTTCTTT.

This chain joins TRBV5-6 and TRBJ2-3; D may be TRBD2 (6 bases). Germline values: CDR1 SGHDT, CDR2 YYEEEE. Trimming removed 1 base at V and 3 bases at J, with 12 bases between. CDR3 size: 15 residues. CDR3 loop: CASSLNGGLTDTQYF. DNA of the CDR3: TGTGCCAGCAGCTTGAATGGGGGGTTGACAGATACGCAGTATTTT.

The V call is TRBV18, the J call TRBJ1-4; no definite D call. Looked up from germline, CDR1 is KGHSH and CDR2 is LQKENI. This CDR3 has 14 amino acids. V lost 2 bases to trimming and J lost 8 bases, with 12 bases between them. The CDR3 is CASSPSWADEKLFF. The CDR3 region has the DNA TGTGCCAGCTCACCAAGTTGGGCAGACGAAAAACTGTTTTTT.

This chain links TRBV27 with TRBJ2-7; maybe TRBD1 (6 bases). Germline V gene data show CDR1 as MNHEY and CDR2 as SMNVEV (reference sequence). The CDR3 is made up of 14 amino acids. Trimming cost V 2 bases and J 5 bases, with 13 bases left between them. CDR3 region: CASSLPGEGDEQYF. CDR3 coding DNA: TGTGCCAGCAGTTTACCAGGGGAAGGGGACGAGCAGTACTTC.

The chain has TRBV6-1 and TRBJ1-1; TRBD1 might be the D (6 bases). Per the germline V gene, CDR1 is MNHNS and CDR2 is SASEGT. The CDR3 totals 12 residues. Trimming shortened V by 2 bases and J by 10 bases, and 11 bases separated the two germline ends. The CDR3 DNA reads as TGTGCCAGCAGTGAACGGACAGTTCGAGCTTTCTTT. Protein: CASSERTVRAFF.

The chain links TRBV25-1 to TRBJ2-5, with D maybe TRBD1 (5 bases). CDR3 length: 14 residues. Germline assignment: CDR1 MGHDK and CDR2 SYGVNS. V shed 2 bases and J shed 3 bases, with 10 bases lying between them. CDR3 nucleotide sequence: TGTGCCAGCAGTGAAGTTGGCAGGGAAGAGACCCAGTACTTC. It encodes CASSEVGREETQYF.

The gene calls are TRBV19 and TRBJ2-7; weak D call: TRBD1 (6 bases). Germline V gene lookup returns CDR1 LNHDA and CDR2 SQIVND (reference sequence). V dropped 4 bases and J dropped 2 bases, with 9 bases sitting between them. This CDR3 contains 13 residues. CDR3 residues: CASSSRGTYEQYF. For the CDR3, the DNA is TGTGCCAGTAGTAGTAGGGGGACCTACGAGCAGTACTTC.

V usage is TRBV18 and J usage is TRBJ1-6; D is unclear. Germline V gene sequence: CDR1 KGHSH, CDR2 LQKENI. There are 15 residues in the CDR3. Trimming shortened V by 3 bases and J by 7 bases, and 13 bases separated the two germline ends. CDR3 nucleotide sequence: TGTGCCAGCTCACCGGTAGCCAGCGCCAATTCACCCCTCCACTTT. This translates into CASSPVASANSPLHF.

This sequence joins TRBV6-1 and TRBJ1-1; D may be TRBD1 (6 bases). Looked up from germline, CDR1 is MNHNS and CDR2 is SASEGT. This CDR3 is built from 13 residues. Trimming removed 6 bases from V and 5 bases from J, with 13 bases in between. The CDR3 DNA follows: TGTGCCAGCAGCCCCCAGGGGAGAACTGAAGCTTTCTTT. It translates to CASSPQGRTEAFF.

Here the CDR3 DNA reads TGTGCCAGCAGTGGGGCTGAGACAGGGAATGAGCAGTTCTTC. Translating gives CASSGAETGNEQFF. J is TRBJ2-1 and V is TRBV9; 7 bases match TRBD1. This CDR3 comprises 14 residues. In germline, CDR1 is SGDLS, CDR2 YYNGEE. J gave up 7 bases and V 5 bases, and 9 bases lay outside the gene matches.

V gene TRBV9 combines with J gene TRBJ1-2; D uncertain. CDR3 length equals 15 residues. The ends were cut back, 4 bases at V and 8 bases at J, with 21 bases in the middle. CDR1 is SGDLS and CDR2 is YYNGEE in the germline V gene. CDR3 sequence reads: CASSSRIGGLGGYTF. The CDR3, as DNA: TGTGCCAGCAGCTCAAGGATAGGCGGTTTAGGAGGCTACACCTTC.